These 28 T cell receptor beta chains were all obtained from the same sample, sequenced in a study of blood T cell repertoires in COVID-19. Libraries were prepared by immunoSEQ multiplex PCR; TCRdb keeps only in-frame clonotypes and omits some of them. The sample includes about 130,000 clones, roughly four fifths of them seen just once. Sequenced material: PBMCs or T cells enriched from blood (not recorded which). These receptors all stem from a man in his fifties who had recovered from COVID-19.

V is TRBV12-3 or TRBV12-4 and J is TRBJ1-2; weak D call: TRBD1 (5 bases). V lost 8 bases and J 8 bases, leaving 15 bases between the germline ends. The CDR3 is made up of 12 amino acids. The CDR3 DNA is TGTGCCAGCCGCCGGGACTTCGGCGGCTACACCTTC. Protein product: CASRRDFGGYTF.

This clone was seen a handful of times. V is TRBV13 and J is TRBJ1-2, with a weak D call TRBD1 (6 bases). The CDR3 sequence is 15 residues long. Germline values: CDR1 PRHDT, CDR2 FYEKMQ (reference sequence). Trimming shortened V by 5 bases and J by 4 bases, and 17 bases separated the two germline ends. This CDR3 is CASSRAGQGPYGYTF. The CDR3 coding sequence is TGTGCCAGCAGCCGGGCTGGGCAGGGGCCCTATGGCTACACCTTC.

The gene calls are TRBV9 and TRBJ1-5, with unresolved D. The CDR3 spans 14 residues. The V gene's germline CDR1 is SGDLS and CDR2 YYNGEE. Trimming removed 0 bases at V and 3 bases at J, with 7 bases between. This CDR3 is CASSVAGVNQPQHF. In nucleotides, the CDR3 is TGTGCCAGCAGCGTAGCCGGGGTCAATCAGCCCCAGCATTTT.

The rearrangement uses TRBV30 and TRBJ1-5; 12 bases are a match to TRBD1. With 0 bases clipped from V and 6 bases from J, the junction kept 12 bases outside the gene matches. Germline V gives CDR1 GTSNPN, CDR2 SVGIG (reference sequence). The CDR3 is 18 residues long. The CDR3 coding sequence is TGTGCCTGGAGTGTACGGGGGGTTGGGACAGGGGGCATTCAGCCCCAGCATTTT. Encoded protein: CAWSVRGVGTGGIQPQHF. The variable domain in full, with the rest retrieved from reference TRBV30 and TRBJ1-5, is SQTIHQWPATLVQPVGSPLSLECTVEGTSNPNLYWYRQAAGRGLQLLFYSVGIGQISSEVPQNLSASRPQDRQFILSSKKLLLSDSGFYLCAWSVRGVGTGGIQPQHFGDGTRLSIL.

The chain combines TRBV6-2 or TRBV6-3 with TRBJ2-1; 10 positions match TRBD1. The CDR3 has 13 residues. CDR1 is MNHEY, CDR2 SVGEGT, per germline. J was trimmed by 9 bases and V by 6 bases; bases with no gene match: 5. This CDR3 is CASSGTGESEQFF. Written as DNA, the CDR3 is TGTGCCAGCAGCGGGACAGGGGAAAGTGAGCAGTTCTTC.

The chain carries TRBV6-5 and TRBJ2-7, with a weak D call TRBD2 (6 bases). With 6 bases removed from V and 7 bases from J, the gap between germline ends came to 19 bases. This CDR3 comprises 14 residues. From germline, CDR1 is MNHEY and CDR2 SVGAGI. For the CDR3, the DNA is TGTGCCAGCAGCCAAGGGAGGATAGGCGGGGAGCAGTACTTC. This translates into CASSQGRIGGEQYF.

A few counts support this clone. The chain carries TRBV19 and TRBJ1-1; 8 positions match TRBD1. The CDR3 totals 14 residues. CDR1 and CDR2 (germline): LNHDA, SQIVND (reference sequence). V was clipped by 2 bases and J by 8 bases; unmatched bases: 7. CDR3 residues: CASSILPDRAEAFF. Written as DNA, the CDR3 is TGTGCCAGTAGTATACTCCCGGACAGGGCGGAAGCTTTCTTT. Complete variable domain (other parts from reference TRBV19 and TRBJ1-1): DGGITQSPKYLFRKEGQNVTLSCEQNLNHDAMYWYRQDPGQGLRLIYYSQIVNDFQKGDIAEGYSVSREKKESFPLTVTSAQKNPTAFYLCASSILPDRAEAFFGQGTRLTVV.

The chain joins TRBV5-6 to TRBJ2-7, with 11 bases matching TRBD2. CDR1 and CDR2 (germline): SGHDT, YYEEEE. The junction had 9 bases not matched to a gene; V was cut back by 7 bases and J by 6 bases. The CDR3 is 14 residues long. Written as DNA, the CDR3 is TGTGCCAGCTCCATAGCGGGGGGGCGAATCGAGCAGTACTTC. It is translated as CASSIAGGRIEQYF.

As DNA, the CDR3 is TGCGCCAGCAGCCAGCCGGGACTAGTAGATACGCAGTATTTT. Its protein is CASSQPGLVDTQYF. This chain connects TRBV5-1 to TRBJ2-3; 8 positions agree with TRBD2. The CDR3 sequence is 14 residues long. The trim removed 4 bases at V and 5 bases at J, leaving 6 bases unmatched. Germline lookup yields CDR1 SGHRS and CDR2 YFSETQ.

The gene calls are TRBV9 and TRBJ1-6, with D perhaps matching TRBD1 (6 bases). CDR1 SGDLS and CDR2 YYNGEE come from the germline V gene. V lost 0 bases, J lost 7 bases, and 11 bases lay in between. This CDR3 is 15 amino acids long. The CDR3 loop is CASSVAWGRNSPLHF. CDR3 DNA: TGTGCCAGCAGCGTAGCTTGGGGGCGGAATTCACCCCTCCACTTT.

The chain has TRBV5-1 and TRBJ1-1, with no clear D. Germline lookup yields CDR1 SGHRS and CDR2 YFSETQ. V was shortened by 6 bases and J by 5 bases, with 17 bases between the two germline ends. The CDR3 totals 14 residues. The CDR3 here is CASTRGVPDTEAFF. CDR3 nucleotides: TGCGCCAGCACCCGAGGTGTCCCGGATACTGAAGCTTTCTTT.

This chain links TRBV27 with TRBJ2-3; 7 bases align to TRBD2. The CDR3 loop spans 15 amino acids. The V segment lost 6 bases and the J segment 2 bases; nucleotides outside the gene matches: 8. Germline lookup yields CDR1 MNHEY and CDR2 SMNVEV (reference sequence). The CDR3 loop is CASRKSGADTDTQYF. DNA for the CDR3: TGTGCCAGCAGAAAAAGCGGGGCCGACACAGATACGCAGTATTTT.

The rearrangement links TRBV5-8 to TRBJ2-5; 9 positions agree with TRBD1. The CDR3 has 15 residues. J gave up 5 bases and V 0 bases, and 5 bases lay outside the gene matches. Germline V gene sequence: CDR1 SGHTS, CDR2 YDEGEE. In DNA form, the CDR3 reads TGTGCCAGCAGCTTGGTAGGACAGGGGAGGGAGACCCAGTACTTC. This gives the protein CASSLVGQGRETQYF. The full variable domain, completed using reference TRBV5-8 and TRBJ2-5, is EAGVTQSPTHLIKTRGQQATLRCSPISGHTSVYWYQQALGLGLQFLLWYDEGEERNRGNFPPRFSGRQFPNYSSELNVNALELEDSALYLCASSLVGQGRETQYFGPGTRLLVL.

This clone was detected once. V usage is TRBV2 and J usage is TRBJ2-1; weak D call: TRBD1 (6 bases). This CDR3 has 15 residues. V dropped 4 bases and J dropped 8 bases, with 18 bases sitting between them. Germline assignment: CDR1 SNHLY and CDR2 FYNNEI. In DNA form, the CDR3 reads TGTGCCAGCAGTGGGACAGCGGCGTCTATGGATGAGCAGTTCTTC. Residues: CASSGTAASMDEQFF.

This chain links TRBV6-2 or TRBV6-3 with TRBJ2-5; 9 nucleotides agree with TRBD1. Germline loops: CDR1 MNHEY, CDR2 SVGEGT. This CDR3 is built from 14 residues. With V trimmed by 2 bases and J by 2 bases, 0 bases remained unmatched. The CDR3 spells CASSYGQGQETQYF. The CDR3 DNA follows: TGTGCCAGCAGTTACGGACAGGGGCAAGAGACCCAGTACTTC.

This chain links TRBV10-3 with TRBJ2-2, with TRBD1 matching 9 bases. V was clipped by 9 bases and J by 0 bases; unmatched bases: 2. The germline gives CDR1 ENHRY, CDR2 SYGVKD. The CDR3 length is 14 residues. The CDR3 DNA sequence: TGTGCCATTAGACAGGGGGCGAACACCGGGGAGCTGTTTTTT. Encoded protein: CAIRQGANTGELFF.

The V call is TRBV5-1, the J call TRBJ1-5, with 11 bases that match TRBD1. V dropped 3 bases and J dropped 3; count of bases not matched to a gene: 5. The CDR3 consists of 16 residues. Germline loops: CDR1 SGHRS, CDR2 YFSETQ. The CDR3 sequence is CASSSGQGGLNQPQHF. Written as DNA, the CDR3 is TGCGCCAGCAGCTCGGGACAGGGGGGTCTCAATCAGCCCCAGCATTTT.

The chain joins TRBV6-2 or TRBV6-3 to TRBJ2-5; tentative D call: TRBD1 (5 bases). The CDR3 has 13 residues. V was trimmed by 2 bases and J by 5 bases, leaving 9 bases between them. Germline V CDR1 and CDR2: MNHEY, SVGEGT. DNA for the CDR3: TGTGCCAGCAGTTACGGGCAGGGCGAGACCCAGTACTTC. Encoded protein: CASSYGQGETQYF.

The genes are TRBV20-1 and TRBJ2-1, with 7 bases matching TRBD2. CDR1 is DFQATT and CDR2 is SNEGSKA in the germline V gene (reference sequence). The ends lost 3 bases at V and 1 base at J; junction bases unmatched: 6. The CDR3 is made up of 15 amino acids. CDR3 residues: CSASSAGGSYNEQFF. DNA of the CDR3: TGCAGTGCTAGTTCGGCCGGGGGGTCCTACAATGAGCAGTTCTTC.

This clone was recorded once. The rearrangement joins TRBV11-2 to TRBJ1-2; TRBD1 might be the D (6 bases). Between the trimmed V and J ends, which lost 10 bases and 4 bases, there was a span of 13 bases. Germline CDR1 is SGHAT and CDR2 is FQNNGV. The CDR3 is 12 amino acids. CDR3: CAIKGDGYGYTF. As DNA, the CDR3 is TGTGCCATCAAGGGGGACGGCTATGGCTACACCTTC.

The genes are TRBV5-1 and TRBJ2-1; 11 nucleotides align to TRBD1. Trimming removed 4 bases from V and 7 bases from J; junction bases left unmatched: 7. This CDR3 is built from 15 residues. The V gene's germline CDR1 is SGHRS and CDR2 YFSETQ. The CDR3 loop is CASSPLDRGRNEQFF. CDR3 nucleotides: TGCGCCAGCAGCCCACTGGACAGGGGGCGGAATGAGCAGTTCTTC.

The chain has TRBV15 and TRBJ2-3, with 8 nucleotides matching TRBD1. The CDR3 length is 14 residues. The junction had 5 bases not matched to a gene; V was cut back by 6 bases and J by 3 bases. Germline loops: CDR1 LNHNV, CDR2 YYDKDF (reference sequence). CDR3 DNA: TGTGCCACCAGGGAGACAGGGGCGACAGATACGCAGTATTTT. It translates to CATRETGATDTQYF. The full variable domain, rest sourced from reference TRBV15 and TRBJ2-3, is DAMVIQNPRYQVTQFGKPVTLSCSQTLNHNVMYWYQQKSSQAPKLLFHYYDKDFNNEADTPDNFQSRRPNTSFCFLDIRSPGLGDTAMYLCATRETGATDTQYFGPGTRLTVL.

The chain recombines TRBV12-5 with TRBJ2-1, with a weak D call TRBD1 (5 bases). CDR1 is LGHNT, CDR2 FRNRAP, per germline. The CDR3 is 15 amino acids. V lost 2 bases and J lost 7, with 15 bases in between. The CDR3 spells CASGLTWGRKNEQFF. DNA for the CDR3: TGTGCTAGTGGTTTGACTTGGGGCAGGAAAAATGAGCAGTTCTTC.

The V gene is TRBV10-3, the J gene TRBJ2-7; D ambiguous. Germline loops: CDR1 ENHRY, CDR2 SYGVKD. The CDR3 length is 14 residues. V lost 0 bases and J lost 3, with 9 bases in between. CDR3 in amino acids: CAISESQNRYEQYF. CDR3 DNA sequence: TGTGCCATCAGTGAGTCGCAGAATCGCTACGAGCAGTACTTC.

This chain uses TRBV30 with TRBJ1-1, with a tentative D call TRBD1 (6 bases). Trimming left V 4 bases short and J 3 bases short, with 9 bases between. Germline CDR1 is GTSNPN and CDR2 is SVGIG (reference sequence). The CDR3 loop spans 12 amino acids. The CDR3 DNA sequence: TGTGCCTGGAACAGGGATCACACTGAAGCTTTCTTT. Protein sequence: CAWNRDHTEAFF.

V usage is TRBV18 and J usage is TRBJ2-6; TRBD1 might be the D (6 bases). Germline CDR1 reads KGHSH; CDR2 reads LQKENI. The CDR3 contains 15 residues. V lost 6 bases, J lost 2 bases, and 11 bases lay in between. CDR3 sequence (DNA): TGTGCCAGCTCCCGACGGGACACTGGGGCCAACGTCCTGACTTTC. Translating it yields CASSRRDTGANVLTF.

This clone has only a few counts. The genes are TRBV21-1 and TRBJ2-7; the D call TRBD1 from the table was never checked on the DNA. TRBV21-1 is termed a pseudogene. The CDR3 is made up of 18 amino acids. CDR3 sequence: CASSNTSPGQGPIYEQYF. DNA for the CDR3: TGTGCCAGCAGCAACACCTCCCCGGGACAGGGACCTATCTACGAGCAGTACTTC.

The chain joins TRBV5-1 to TRBJ1-3; unclear D gene. The CDR3 length is 17 residues. The germline CDR1 and CDR2 sequences are SGHRS and YFSETQ. V was clipped by 0 bases and J by 1 base, with 14 bases between them. The CDR3 is CASSLVGLAGSGNTIYF. The DNA of the CDR3 is TGCGCCAGCAGCTTGGTCGGTCTTGCGGGATCTGGAAACACCATATATTTT.